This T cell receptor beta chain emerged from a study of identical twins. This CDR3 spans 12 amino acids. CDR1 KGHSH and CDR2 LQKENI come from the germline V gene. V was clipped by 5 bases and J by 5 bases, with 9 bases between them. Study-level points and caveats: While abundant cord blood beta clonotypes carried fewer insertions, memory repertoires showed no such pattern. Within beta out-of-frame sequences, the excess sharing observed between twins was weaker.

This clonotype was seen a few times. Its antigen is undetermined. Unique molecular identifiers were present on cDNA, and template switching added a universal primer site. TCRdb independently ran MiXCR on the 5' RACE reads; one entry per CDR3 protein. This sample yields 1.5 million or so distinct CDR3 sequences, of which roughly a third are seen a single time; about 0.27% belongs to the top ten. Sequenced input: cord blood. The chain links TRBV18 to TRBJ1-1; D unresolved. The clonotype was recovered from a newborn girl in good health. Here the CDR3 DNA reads TGTGCCAGCTCAGTCGGGAGGACTGAAGCTTTCTTT. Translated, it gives CASSVGRTEAFF.